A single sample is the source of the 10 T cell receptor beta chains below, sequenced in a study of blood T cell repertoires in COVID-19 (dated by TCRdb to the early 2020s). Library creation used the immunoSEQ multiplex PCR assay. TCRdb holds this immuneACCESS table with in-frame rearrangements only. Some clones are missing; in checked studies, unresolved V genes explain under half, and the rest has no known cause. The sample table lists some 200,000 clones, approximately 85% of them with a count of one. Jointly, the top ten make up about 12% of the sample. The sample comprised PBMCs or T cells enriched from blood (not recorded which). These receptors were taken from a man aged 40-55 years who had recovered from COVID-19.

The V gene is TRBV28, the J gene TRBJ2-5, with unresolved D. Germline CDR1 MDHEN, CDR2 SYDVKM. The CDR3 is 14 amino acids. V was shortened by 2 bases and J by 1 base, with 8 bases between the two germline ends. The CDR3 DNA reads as TGTGCCAGCAGTTTAGGGCAGAGCCAAGAGACCCAGTACTTC. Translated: CASSLGQSQETQYF.

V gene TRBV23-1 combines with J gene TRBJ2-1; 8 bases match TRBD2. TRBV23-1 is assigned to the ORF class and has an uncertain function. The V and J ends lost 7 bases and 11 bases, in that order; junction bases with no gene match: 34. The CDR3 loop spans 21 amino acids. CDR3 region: CASTMRLQVFSSGFTYTQQFF. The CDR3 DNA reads TGCGCCAGCACTATGAGGTTACAGGTTTTTTCTAGCGGGTTCACCTACACCCAGCAGTTCTTC.

The CDR3 loop reads CASSILAGPSTDTQYF. CDR3 in DNA: TGTGCCAGCAGTATTTTAGCGGGGCCTAGCACAGATACGCAGTATTTT. The chain joins TRBV28 to TRBJ2-3; the match to TRBD2 covers 8 bases. V lost 5 bases and J lost 0; bases outside the gene matches: 7. The CDR3 is 16 residues long. Germline lookup yields CDR1 MDHEN and CDR2 SYDVKM.

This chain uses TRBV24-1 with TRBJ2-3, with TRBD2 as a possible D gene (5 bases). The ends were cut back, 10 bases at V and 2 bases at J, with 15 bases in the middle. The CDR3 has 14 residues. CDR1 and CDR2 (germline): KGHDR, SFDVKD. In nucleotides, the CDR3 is TGTGCCACTCGTCGGGGTCTCGACACAGATACGCAGTATTTT. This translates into CATRRGLDTDTQYF.

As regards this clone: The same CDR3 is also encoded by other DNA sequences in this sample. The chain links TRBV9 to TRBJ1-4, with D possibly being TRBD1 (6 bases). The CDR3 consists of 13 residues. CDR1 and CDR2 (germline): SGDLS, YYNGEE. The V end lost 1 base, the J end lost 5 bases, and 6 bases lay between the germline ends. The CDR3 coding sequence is TGTGCCAGCAGCGTAACAGGGAATGAAAAACTGTTTTTT. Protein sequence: CASSVTGNEKLFF.

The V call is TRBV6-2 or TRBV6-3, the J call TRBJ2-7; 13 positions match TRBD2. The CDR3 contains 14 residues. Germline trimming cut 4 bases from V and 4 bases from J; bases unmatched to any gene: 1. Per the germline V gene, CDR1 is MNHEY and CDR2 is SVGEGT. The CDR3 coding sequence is TGTGCCAGCAGTTGGGGACTAGCGGGGTACGAGCAGTACGTC. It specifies CASSWGLAGYEQYV.

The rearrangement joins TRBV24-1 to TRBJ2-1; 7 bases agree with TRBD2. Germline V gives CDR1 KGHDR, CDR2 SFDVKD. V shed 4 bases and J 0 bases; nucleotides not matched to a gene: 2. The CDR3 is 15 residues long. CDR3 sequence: CATSDLAVSYNEQFF. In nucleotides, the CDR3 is TGTGCCACCAGTGACCTAGCGGTCTCCTACAATGAGCAGTTCTTC.

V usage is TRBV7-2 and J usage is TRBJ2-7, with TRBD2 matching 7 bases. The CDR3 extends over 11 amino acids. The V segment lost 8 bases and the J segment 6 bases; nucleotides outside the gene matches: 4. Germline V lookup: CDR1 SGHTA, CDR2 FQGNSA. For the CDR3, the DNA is TGTGCCAGCTCTAGCGGCCCCGAGCAGTACTTC. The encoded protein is CASSSGPEQYF.

The CDR3: CASRPPGGTMNTEAFF. The DNA of the CDR3 is TGTGCCAGCAGACCCCCCGGGGGGACAATGAACACTGAAGCTTTCTTT. The J gene is TRBJ1-1, the V gene TRBV28; D is possibly TRBD1 (6 bases). Germline V gene data show CDR1 as MDHEN and CDR2 as SYDVKM. CDR3 size: 16 residues. V was cut by 6 bases and J by 0 bases, with 17 bases left in between.

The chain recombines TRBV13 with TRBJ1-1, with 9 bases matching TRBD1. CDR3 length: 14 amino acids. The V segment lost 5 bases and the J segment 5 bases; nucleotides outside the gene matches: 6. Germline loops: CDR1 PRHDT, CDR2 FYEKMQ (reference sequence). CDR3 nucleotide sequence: TGTGCCAGCAGCGCACAGGGGGCGAGAACTGAAGCTTTCTTT. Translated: CASSAQGARTEAFF. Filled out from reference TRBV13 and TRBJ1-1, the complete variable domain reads AAGVIQSPRHLIKEKRETATLKCYPIPRHDTVYWYQQGPGQDPQFLISFYEKMQSDKGSIPDRFSAQQFSDYHSELNMSSLELGDSALYFCASSAQGARTEAFFGQGTRLTVV.